The rows below give T cell receptor beta chains drawn from one sample of a study of response to subunit inactivated influenza vaccine. TCRdb used MiXCR to reprocess the RT-PCR reads, holding one entry per CDR3 protein. The sample contains more than 250,000 distinct CDR3 sequences, 20% to 25% of which appear only once. The sequences come from PBMCs from blood, collected about 20 months after vaccination. All receptors derive from a man aged 50 to 69 who received an inactivated influenza vaccine. Each CDR3 is given with its conserved first and last residue. The D gene is left open where the match is weak. Size tells how often a clone was seen (once, few, many) or the class of an expanded clone, and some rows leave it out.

size: .
V: TRBV5-1
J: TRBJ2-5
D: .
length: 14
CDR3: CASSLSLDGETQYF
DNA: TGCGCCAGCAGCCTCTCGCTGGACGGGGAGACCCAGTACTTC

size: .
V: TRBV4-2
J: TRBJ2-3
D: TRBD2
length: 15
CDR3: CASSQGGRGIDTQYF
DNA: TGTGCCAGCAGCCAAGGCGGGAGAGGAATAGATACGCAGTATTTT

size: .
V: TRBV11-1
J: TRBJ1-1
D: .
length: 18
CDR3: CASSLDVVDGSMNTEAFF
DNA: TGTGCCAGCAGCTTAGATGTGGTGGACGGATCTATGAACACTGAAGCTTTCTTT

size: few
V: TRBV25-1
J: TRBJ2-1
D: TRBD2
length: 13
CDR3: CASTAGGRNEQFF
DNA: TGTGCCAGCACGGCGGGGGGCAGGAATGAGCAGTTCTTC

size: .
V: TRBV7-2
J: TRBJ2-5
D: TRBD1
length: 15
CDR3: CASSSTGGGWETQYF
DNA: TGTGCCAGCAGCAGCACAGGGGGCGGCTGGGAGACCCAGTACTTC

size: few
V: TRBV18
J: TRBJ1-3
D: TRBD1
length: 15
CDR3: CASSSDRGDGNTIYF
DNA: TGTGCCAGCTCTTCGGACAGGGGAGATGGAAACACCATATATTTT

size: few
V: TRBV18
J: TRBJ2-3
D: .
length: 15
CDR3: CASSLTAGTADTQYF
DNA: TGTGCCAGCTCCCTCACCGCGGGTACGGCAGATACGCAGTATTTT

size: .
V: TRBV6-2/TRBV6-3
J: TRBJ2-7
D: .
length: 16
CDR3: CASSYPKPGPTYEQYF
DNA: TGTGCCAGCAGTTACCCCAAACCGGGACCCACCTACGAGCAGTACTTC

size: few
V: TRBV6-2/TRBV6-3
J: TRBJ1-5
D: .
length: 12
CDR3: CASSYSWPPQHF
DNA: TGTGCCAGCAGTTACTCATGGCCGCCCCAGCATTTT

size: few
V: TRBV15
J: TRBJ1-2
D: TRBD1
length: 15
CDR3: CATSRGADRANGYTF
DNA: TGTGCCACCAGCAGAGGGGCCGACAGGGCCAATGGCTACACCTTC

size: few
V: TRBV20-1
J: TRBJ2-1
D: TRBD2
length: 15
CDR3: CSAAGLAGGNNEQFF
DNA: TGCAGTGCTGCTGGACTAGCGGGAGGGAACAATGAGCAGTTCTTC

size: .
V: TRBV5-1
J: TRBJ2-6
D: .
length: 15
CDR3: CASSTPDTGANVLTF
DNA: TGCGCCAGCAGCACCCCGGACACTGGGGCCAACGTCCTGACTTTC

size: few
V: TRBV7-6
J: TRBJ1-2
D: .
length: 13
CDR3: CASSRGQTYGYTF
DNA: TGTGCCAGCAGCCGTGGACAGACCTATGGCTACACCTTC

size: few
V: TRBV7-9
J: TRBJ2-5
D: .
length: 16
CDR3: CASSNYQGMNQETQYF
DNA: TGTGCCAGCAGCAATTACCAGGGGATGAACCAAGAGACCCAGTACTTC

size: .
V: TRBV7-7
J: TRBJ2-3
D: .
length: 15
CDR3: CASSKTPKESDTQYF
DNA: TGTGCCAGCAGCAAGACACCGAAGGAGTCAGATACGCAGTATTTT

size: .
V: TRBV4-3
J: TRBJ1-3
D: .
length: 15
CDR3: CASSQDAGYGNTIYF
DNA: TGCGCCAGCAGCCAAGATGCGGGGTATGGAAACACCATATATTTT

size: .
V: TRBV27
J: TRBJ1-1
D: TRBD1
length: 16
CDR3: CASIPKSGTVGTEAFF
DNA: TGTGCCAGCATTCCTAAATCCGGGACAGTGGGGACTGAAGCTTTCTTT

size: many
V: TRBV20-1
J: TRBJ1-1
D: .
length: 13
CDR3: CSAIDSPNTEAFF
DNA: TGCAGTGCTATAGACAGCCCGAACACTGAAGCTTTCTTT

size: few
V: TRBV7-2
J: TRBJ1-2
D: .
length: 13
CDR3: CASSPPGYYGYTF
DNA: TGTGCCAGCAGCCCCCCAGGGTACTATGGCTACACCTTC

size: few
V: TRBV12-3/TRBV12-4
J: TRBJ1-2
D: .
length: 14
CDR3: CASSLGGTDYGYTF
DNA: TGTGCCAGCAGTTTAGGCGGAACCGACTATGGCTACACCTTC

size: .
V: TRBV10-3
J: TRBJ2-5
D: .
length: 16
CDR3: CAISDGSWLLQETQYF
DNA: TGTGCCATCAGTGATGGGTCTTGGCTTCTGCAAGAGACCCAGTACTTC

size: few
V: TRBV6-2/TRBV6-3
J: TRBJ2-3
D: TRBD2
length: 14
CDR3: CASIGLAGPDTQYF
DNA: TGTGCCAGCATAGGCCTAGCGGGCCCAGATACGCAGTATTTT

size: .
V: TRBV15
J: TRBJ1-5
D: .
length: 14
CDR3: CATSGGTPGQPQHF
DNA: TGTGCCACCAGCGGCGGAACCCCGGGCCAGCCCCAGCATTTT

size: .
V: TRBV5-1
J: TRBJ1-1
D: .
length: 15
CDR3: CASSNQKGRRTEAFF
DNA: TGCGCCAGCAGTAATCAGAAGGGGCGCAGGACTGAAGCTTTCTTT

size: few
V: TRBV5-1
J: TRBJ1-1
D: .
length: 13
CDR3: CASSLAVSTEAFF
DNA: TGCGCCAGCAGCTTGGCCGTTTCCACTGAAGCTTTCTTT

size: many
V: TRBV28
J: TRBJ2-7
D: TRBD2
length: 14
CDR3: CASSLSGRPYEQYF
DNA: TGTGCCAGCAGCCTCAGCGGGAGGCCCTACGAGCAGTACTTC

size: .
V: TRBV28
J: TRBJ2-2
D: TRBD2
length: 16
CDR3: CASRTGGGYNSGELFF
DNA: TGTGCCAGCAGGACGGGGGGAGGGTATAACTCCGGGGAGCTGTTTTTT

size: .
V: TRBV6-5
J: TRBJ2-3
D: TRBD2
length: 16
CDR3: CASSYSGAGGTDTQYF
DNA: TGTGCCAGCAGTTATTCCGGGGCGGGGGGCACAGATACGCAGTATTTT

size: many
V: TRBV4-3
J: TRBJ1-2
D: .
length: 15
CDR3: CASSQERVGVYGYTF
DNA: TGCGCCAGCAGCCAAGAGAGAGTAGGGGTCTATGGCTACACCTTC

size: .
V: TRBV28
J: TRBJ1-2
D: .
length: 12
CDR3: CATHGRGYGYTF
DNA: TGTGCCACCCACGGAAGGGGCTATGGCTACACCTTC

size: many
V: TRBV10-3
J: TRBJ1-1
D: .
length: 13
CDR3: CAMKTSGSTEAFF
DNA: TGTGCCATGAAGACGAGCGGCAGCACTGAAGCTTTCTTT

size: .
V: TRBV29-1
J: TRBJ1-2
D: .
length: 12
CDR3: CSVGGGAEGYTF
DNA: TGCAGCGTTGGTGGGGGCGCGGAGGGCTACACCTTC

size: few
V: TRBV5-1
J: TRBJ2-1
D: TRBD2
length: 13
CDR3: CASSGLAGVEQFF
DNA: TGCGCCAGCAGTGGACTAGCGGGGGTGGAGCAGTTCTTC